One and the same sample provided the 31 T cell receptor beta chains below, sequenced in a study of T cell responses to AZD1222 COVID-19 vaccine. The protocol was immunoSEQ multiplex PCR, while the TCRdb copy is restricted to in-frame clones and leaves out a portion. The sample yields about 170,000 clones, around 94% seen once. The sample consisted of peripheral blood, taken on day 0 of AZD1222 vaccination. Source of these receptors: an adult in good health.

V and J are TRBV29-1 and TRBJ2-7; 7 bases agree with TRBD1. The CDR3 extends over 13 amino acids. J lost 3 bases, V lost 6 bases, and 8 bases had no gene match. Germline CDR1 is SQVTM and CDR2 is ANQGSEA. As DNA, the CDR3 is TGCAGCGTCGCTACCGGGACAGTCTACGAGCAGTACTTC. Translating it yields CSVATGTVYEQYF.

The rearrangement uses TRBV6-6 and TRBJ1-6, with D possibly matching TRBD1 (5 bases). CDR1 and CDR2 from the germline V gene are MNHNY and SVGAGI (reference sequence). CDR3 length equals 14 residues. The V end lost 0 bases, the J end lost 7 bases, and 7 bases lay between the germline ends. The CDR3 DNA sequence: TGTGCCAGCAGTTACTCGGGGGGAAATTCACCCCTCCACTTT. Translated: CASSYSGGNSPLHF.

V is TRBV5-1 and J is TRBJ2-2, with 7 bases aligning to TRBD1. The CDR3 sequence is 15 residues long. V dropped 1 base and J dropped 6; count of bases not matched to a gene: 6. Germline-derived CDR1 and CDR2 are SGHRS and YFSETQ. In DNA form, the CDR3 reads TGCGCCAGCAGCTTGCAGGGGGAGAATGCCGGGGAGCTGTTTTTT. Amino acid sequence: CASSLQGENAGELFF.

V and J are TRBV27 and TRBJ2-5; 10 bases match TRBD2. Looked up from germline, CDR1 is MNHEY and CDR2 is SMNVEV (reference sequence). The CDR3 sequence is 17 residues long. V lost 7 bases, J lost 4 bases, and 15 bases stayed unmatched. This CDR3 reads CASTPSGGAYTGETQYF. CDR3 DNA: TGTGCCAGCACCCCAAGCGGGGGGGCTTATACCGGAGAGACCCAGTACTTC.

The chain combines TRBV5-4 with TRBJ2-6; D ambiguous. V dropped 2 bases and J dropped 2 bases, with 5 bases sitting between them. Germline V gene lookup returns CDR1 SGHNT and CDR2 YYREEE (reference sequence). The CDR3 contains 14 residues. CDR3: CASSFDAGANVLTF. The CDR3 coding sequence is TGTGCCAGCAGCTTCGACGCTGGGGCCAACGTCCTGACTTTC.

The chain carries TRBV2 and TRBJ1-2, with 7 bases that match TRBD1. Trimming cost V 2 bases and J 2 bases; bases outside gene matches: 5. The CDR3 extends over 15 amino acids. Germline CDR1 reads SNHLY; CDR2 reads FYNNEI. The CDR3 nucleotides are TGTGCCAGCAGTGAAAACAGGGGCACCAACTATGGCTACACCTTC. Translation: CASSENRGTNYGYTF.

The V call is TRBV29-1, the J call TRBJ2-2; D remains unclear. Per the germline V gene, CDR1 is SQVTM and CDR2 is ANQGSEA. Between the trimmed V and J ends, which lost 7 bases and 3 bases, there was a span of 6 bases. This CDR3 spans 11 amino acids. The CDR3 sequence is CSAADTGELFF. As DNA, the CDR3 is TGCAGCGCGGCGGACACCGGGGAGCTGTTTTTT.

V gene TRBV7-9 combines with J gene TRBJ2-6, with 10 bases matching TRBD2. V lost 5 bases and J lost 0; bases outside the gene matches: 4. In germline, CDR1 is SEHNR, CDR2 FQNEAQ (reference sequence). This CDR3 has 17 residues. CDR3: CASSSGLAVSGANVLTF. DNA for the CDR3: TGTGCCAGCAGCAGCGGACTAGCGGTCTCTGGGGCCAACGTCCTGACTTTC.

With respect to this clone: The sample carries other DNA sequences with the same CDR3. CDR3 nucleotides: TGCGCCAGCAGCTTAAAGGGAAACACTGAAGCTTTCTTT. Amino acids: CASSLKGNTEAFF. The chain recombines TRBV5-1 with TRBJ1-1, with D unresolved. This CDR3 is built from 13 residues. Trimming took 2 bases from V and 2 from J, leaving 7 bases between them. Germline V CDR1 and CDR2: SGHRS, YFSETQ.

This chain uses TRBV5-1 with TRBJ2-1; 9 bases align to TRBD1. Germline values: CDR1 SGHRS, CDR2 YFSETQ. After removal of 4 bases from V and 4 bases from J, the junction contained 6 bases not matched to a gene. The CDR3 is 15 residues long. In DNA form, the CDR3 reads TGCGCCAGCAGCCCGGGGACAGGGTCTTACAATGAGCAGTTCTTC. Residues: CASSPGTGSYNEQFF.

The V and J genes are TRBV7-8 and TRBJ2-7, with 7 bases matching TRBD1. After removal of 1 base from V and 2 bases from J, the junction contained 5 bases not matched to a gene. Looked up from germline, CDR1 is SGHVS and CDR2 is FQNEAQ. The CDR3 covers 15 residues. The CDR3 coding sequence is TGTGCCAGCAGCTTAGGTAGGACAGGAACCTACGAGCAGTACTTC. This codes for CASSLGRTGTYEQYF.

The chain carries TRBV10-3 and TRBJ2-1; no firm D call. The V gene lost 3 bases and the J gene lost 0 bases, with 12 bases spanning the gap. There are 16 residues in the CDR3. In germline, CDR1 is ENHRY, CDR2 SYGVKD. For the CDR3, the DNA is TGTGCCATCAGTGATGGCTTTACGAGCTCCTACAATGAGCAGTTCTTC. Protein: CAISDGFTSSYNEQFF.

The gene calls are TRBV18 and TRBJ1-1, with D possibly matching TRBD1 (6 bases). Germline lookup yields CDR1 KGHSH and CDR2 LQKENI. This CDR3 comprises 13 residues. V lost 2 bases and J lost 5, with 9 bases in between. Here the CDR3 reads CASSPSQGTEAFF. The CDR3 DNA reads TGTGCCAGCTCACCAAGCCAGGGGACTGAAGCTTTCTTT.

This clone was picked up a small number of times. J is TRBJ1-1 and V is TRBV6-5; D is undetermined. The CDR3 is 13 residues long. CDR1 is MNHEY and CDR2 is SVGAGI in the germline V gene. V was shortened by 6 bases and J by 1 base, with 9 bases between the two germline ends. The CDR3 DNA reads TGTGCCAGCAGGCGGGAGCGGAACACTGAAGCTTTCTTT. It specifies CASRRERNTEAFF.

The rearrangement links TRBV18 to TRBJ1-1, with TRBD1 as a possible D gene (6 bases). There are 16 residues in the CDR3. The V gene lost 3 bases and the J gene lost 3 bases, with 17 bases spanning the gap. Germline CDR1 and CDR2: KGHSH and LQKENI. CDR3 DNA sequence: TGTGCCAGCTCACCTGGGGCAGGGGCTGGAGACACTGAAGCTTTCTTT. Translating gives CASSPGAGAGDTEAFF.

The chain joins TRBV7-9 to TRBJ2-1, with TRBD1 matching 9 bases. Germline CDR1 SEHNR, CDR2 FQNEAQ (reference sequence). The CDR3 spans 15 residues. Trimming cost V 6 bases and J 10 bases; bases outside gene matches: 13. CDR3 sequence reads: CASSSTGQGWKEQFF. As DNA, the CDR3 is TGTGCCAGCAGTTCGACGGGACAGGGATGGAAGGAGCAGTTCTTC. Full variable domain (missing parts from reference TRBV7-9 and TRBJ2-1): DTGVSQNPRHKITKRGQNVTFRCDPISEHNRLYWYRQTLGQGPEFLTYFQNEAQLEKSRLLSDRFSAERPKGSFSTLEIQRTEQGDSAMYLCASSSTGQGWKEQFFGPGTRLTVL.

This rearrangement joins TRBV30 to TRBJ2-7; D is unclear. Germline-derived CDR1 and CDR2 are GTSNPN and SVGIG (reference sequence). The CDR3 consists of 14 residues. Trimming took off 5 bases at V and 0 bases at J, with 14 bases between the two ends. CDR3 amino acids: CAWDVGADSYEQYF. In DNA, the CDR3 is TGTGCCTGGGATGTCGGCGCAGACTCCTACGAGCAGTACTTC.

The V gene is TRBV5-1, the J gene TRBJ1-4; 9 positions match TRBD1. CDR1 is SGHRS and CDR2 is YFSETQ in the germline V gene. This CDR3 has 14 amino acids. V lost 3 bases and J lost 5; bases outside the gene matches: 2. Here the CDR3 DNA reads TGCGCCAGCAGCTCCGGGACAGGGAATGAAAAACTGTTTTTT. Translating it yields CASSSGTGNEKLFF.

The chain couples TRBV3-1 (or the pseudogene TRBV3-2) to TRBJ1-4; TRBD1 matches 7 bases. Per germline, CDR1 LGHDT and CDR2 YNNKEL (reference sequence). The CDR3 covers 16 residues. Trimming cost V 3 bases and J 3 bases; bases outside gene matches: 7. The CDR3 coding sequence is TGTGCCAGCAGCCAGGGAGGCGGGACAGCTAATGAAAAACTGTTTTTT. As protein: CASSQGGGTANEKLFF.

The J gene is TRBJ2-5, the V gene TRBV15; D might be TRBD2 (5 bases). Germline CDR1 reads LNHNV; CDR2 reads YYDKDF (reference sequence). Trimming left V 5 bases short and J 2 bases short, with 12 bases between. The CDR3 covers 14 residues. The CDR3 spells CATSVLSEQETQYF. The CDR3 nucleotides read TGTGCCACCAGCGTACTTAGCGAACAAGAGACCCAGTACTTC.

The chain recombines TRBV6-5 with TRBJ2-2; 7 bases align to TRBD2. Trimming removed 6 bases from V and 1 base from J; junction bases left unmatched: 2. CDR1 is MNHEY, CDR2 SVGAGI, per germline. The CDR3 covers 14 residues. The CDR3 is CASRLAENTGELFF. In DNA, the CDR3 is TGTGCCAGCAGGCTAGCGGAGAACACCGGGGAGCTGTTTTTT.

The rearrangement uses TRBV15 and TRBJ2-1; TRBD1 agrees at 9 bases. The V gene's germline CDR1 is LNHNV and CDR2 YYDKDF (reference sequence). The trim removed 10 bases at V and 8 bases at J, leaving 12 bases unmatched. The CDR3 sequence is 14 residues long. In DNA form, the CDR3 reads TGTGCCATCTCCCGGGACAGGGTAGTGGATGAGCAGTTCTTC. Translation gives CAISRDRVVDEQFF.

This rearrangement joins TRBV15 to TRBJ1-1, with D perhaps matching TRBD1 (5 bases). The CDR3 extends over 16 amino acids. Looked up from germline, CDR1 is LNHNV and CDR2 is YYDKDF (reference sequence). V lost 5 bases and J lost 5, with 21 bases in between. The CDR3 here is CATSPPPGRGGTEAFF. The CDR3 DNA reads as TGTGCCACCAGCCCACCGCCAGGGAGGGGTGGAACTGAAGCTTTCTTT. The whole variable domain, remainder taken from reference TRBV15 and TRBJ1-1, is DAMVIQNPRYQVTQFGKPVTLSCSQTLNHNVMYWYQQKSSQAPKLLFHYYDKDFNNEADTPDNFQSRRPNTSFCFLDIRSPGLGDTAMYLCATSPPPGRGGTEAFFGQGTRLTVV.

This rearrangement joins TRBV28 to TRBJ2-3; D gene unclear. Trimming pared 9 bases from V and 1 base from J, leaving 17 bases between. The germline gives CDR1 MDHEN, CDR2 SYDVKM. This CDR3 contains 15 residues. The CDR3 sequence is CASSPSTGGTDTQYF. The DNA of the CDR3 is TGTGCCAGTTCACCCTCTACTGGAGGCACAGATACGCAGTATTTT. Full variable domain (rest looked up from reference TRBV28 and TRBJ2-3): DVKVTQSSRYLVKRTGEKVFLECVQDMDHENMFWYRQDPGLGLRLIYFSYDVKMKEKGDIPEGYSVSREKKERFSLILESASTNQTSMYLCASSPSTGGTDTQYFGPGTRLTVL.

This chain links TRBV20-1 with TRBJ1-1; no clear D. Per germline, CDR1 DFQATT and CDR2 SNEGSKA (reference sequence). Between the trimmed V and J ends, which lost 6 bases and 0 bases, there was a span of 5 bases. This CDR3 has 11 residues. CDR3 bases: TGCAGTGCCGCAATGAACACTGAAGCTTTCTTT. Amino acid sequence: CSAAMNTEAFF.

The gene calls are TRBV6-1 and TRBJ2-2, with 12 positions matching TRBD2. From germline, CDR1 is MNHNS and CDR2 SASEGT. The CDR3 runs 18 residues. V shed 1 base and J 0 bases; nucleotides not matched to a gene: 3. In DNA, the CDR3 is TGTGCCAGCAGTGAAGGGGGACTAGCGGGCCCGAACACCGGGGAGCTGTTTTTT. Its protein product is CASSEGGLAGPNTGELFF.

CDR3 DNA: TGTGCCAGCACCCGGGCTCCGGGCCTCAATCAGCCCCAGCATTTT. Translating gives CASTRAPGLNQPQHF. The chain has TRBV28 and TRBJ1-5, with unresolved D. Germline V gene data show CDR1 as MDHEN and CDR2 as SYDVKM. CDR3 length equals 15 residues. V was cut by 7 bases and J by 3 bases, with 16 bases left in between.

J is TRBJ2-7 and V is TRBV11-2, with 9 bases matching TRBD1. Per the germline V gene, CDR1 is SGHAT and CDR2 is FQNNGV. V lost 4 bases, J lost 5 bases, and 9 bases stayed unmatched. The CDR3 runs to 15 residues. In DNA form, the CDR3 reads TGTGCCAGCAGCTCCCCGGGACAGGGTTTCCACGAGCAGTACTTC. It encodes CASSSPGQGFHEQYF.

In this sample, this clone turned up once. The rearrangement uses TRBV12-3 or TRBV12-4 and TRBJ2-1; D uncertain. The CDR3 is 13 amino acids. The germline V and J ends were trimmed by 1 base and 6 bases, with 7 bases remaining between them. DNA for the CDR3: TGTGCCAGCAGTTTAGGGTCCAGCAATGAGCAGTTCTTC. Translating gives CASSLGSSNEQFF.

The chain links TRBV15 to TRBJ2-7; 8 positions agree with TRBD2. The ends lost 1 base at V and 2 bases at J; junction bases unmatched: 13. This CDR3 has 18 residues. Germline V gene lookup returns CDR1 LNHNV and CDR2 YYDKDF (reference sequence). The CDR3 protein is CATSRGVFKAGDPYEQYF. The CDR3 DNA follows: TGTGCCACCAGCAGAGGGGTCTTCAAAGCGGGAGATCCCTACGAGCAGTACTTC.

CDR3 sequence: CASAGAGGSSYNEQFF. DNA for the CDR3: TGCGCCAGCGCGGGTGCGGGGGGAAGCTCCTACAATGAGCAGTTCTTC. The V call is TRBV5-1, the J call TRBJ2-1, with 8 bases aligning to TRBD2. The junction had 9 bases not matched to a gene; V was cut back by 7 bases and J by 0 bases. In germline, CDR1 is SGHRS, CDR2 YFSETQ. The CDR3 sequence is 16 residues long.